The 25 T cell receptor beta chains in this list originate from one sample, sequenced in a study of beta chain features in type 1 diabetes. The sequenced template was cDNA made from the entire isolated RNA. Only in-frame clones appear in the TCRdb table, and some are missing; sequencing was by immunoSEQ multiplex PCR. The sample shows more than 300,000 clones, 8.5% to 10% of them seen only once. No antigen is known for these receptors. Study conclusions and caveats: Patients with Type 1 diabetes showed moderately but significantly shorter TCRB CDR3s in all four CD4+ subsets.

Sequenced: central memory CD4+ T cells from blood. Every receptor here comes from a man aged 25 to 40 with type 1 diabetes.

This clone has at least ten counts. The V call is TRBV7-2, the J call TRBJ1-3; no clear D gene. Between the trimmed V and J ends, which lost 3 bases and 5 bases, there was a span of 8 bases. The length of the CDR3 is 13 residues. Germline V gene data show CDR1 as SGHTA and CDR2 as FQGNSA. The CDR3 nucleotides are TGTGCCAGCAGCTTGGGCACCAGAAACACCATATATTTT. Amino acid sequence: CASSLGTRNTIYF.

Here the CDR3 reads CASKVMGGQGANEQFF. The CDR3 DNA reads TGTGCCAGCAAAGTTATGGGGGGACAGGGGGCGAATGAGCAGTTCTTC. V and J are TRBV6-6 and TRBJ2-1; 12 bases fit TRBD1. Germline V lookup: CDR1 MNHNY, CDR2 SVGAGI (reference sequence). J gave up 7 bases and V 7 bases, and 11 bases lay outside the gene matches. The CDR3 is made up of 16 amino acids.

This clone was observed a handful of times. The chain's CDR3 is CASSQTGVETQYF. The CDR3 bases are TGCGCCAGCAGCCAAACAGGGGTGGAGACCCAGTACTTC. The J gene is TRBJ2-5, the V gene TRBV5-1; 7 bases fit TRBD1. CDR3 length: 13 amino acids. Germline CDR1 and CDR2: SGHRS and YFSETQ. The V segment lost 4 bases and the J segment 5 bases; nucleotides outside the gene matches: 5.

This clone was seen more than once but under ten times. V and J are TRBV2 and TRBJ2-6, with a weak D call TRBD1 (6 bases). The CDR3 runs 13 residues. V lost 9 bases, J lost 4 bases, and 10 bases lay in between. Per germline, CDR1 SNHLY and CDR2 FYNNEI. As DNA, the CDR3 is TGTGCCAGAGGGACACCCGGGGCCAACGTCCTGACTTTC. The encoded protein is CARGTPGANVLTF.

J is TRBJ2-7 and V is TRBV14, with 16 positions matching TRBD2. Germline loops: CDR1 SGHDN, CDR2 FVKESK. CDR3 length: 16 amino acids. The V gene end was trimmed by 6 bases and the J gene end by 6 bases; junction bases not matched to a gene: 8. CDR3 residues: CASSPGTSGRAGEQYF. The CDR3 DNA reads TGTGCCAGCAGTCCCGGGACTAGCGGGAGGGCCGGCGAGCAGTACTTC.

The rearrangement joins TRBV6-1 to TRBJ1-2, with unresolved D. This CDR3 comprises 14 residues. Trimming left V 6 bases short and J 0 bases short, with 11 bases between. Germline CDR1 is MNHNS and CDR2 is SASEGT. In DNA form, the CDR3 reads TGTGCCAGCAGCAAGACCCTGGCTAACTATGGCTACACCTTC. Encoded protein: CASSKTLANYGYTF.

J is TRBJ2-7 and V is TRBV9; D could derive from TRBD1 or TRBD2 (5 bases each). V lost 0 bases and J lost 5, with 15 bases in between. Germline lookup yields CDR1 SGDLS and CDR2 YYNGEE. The CDR3 totals 15 residues. This CDR3 is CASSVARDPPNEQYF. The CDR3, as DNA: TGTGCCAGCAGCGTAGCTCGGGACCCACCTAACGAGCAGTACTTC.

This clone was detected a few times. The V gene is TRBV7-8, the J gene TRBJ2-1, with TRBD2 matching over 7 bases. The CDR3 sequence is 18 residues long. Trimming cost V 1 base and J 0 bases; bases outside gene matches: 9. Germline CDR1 reads SGHVS; CDR2 reads FQNEAQ. For the CDR3, the DNA is TGTGCCAGCAGCTTAGATCAGGGCGGGAGCAACTCCTACAATGAGCAGTTCTTC. Encoded protein: CASSLDQGGSNSYNEQFF.

The chain recombines TRBV28 with TRBJ2-7; D is unresolved. Germline assignment: CDR1 MDHEN and CDR2 SYDVKM. This CDR3 has 11 residues. Trimming pared 7 bases from V and 3 bases from J, leaving 7 bases between. CDR3 amino acids: CASTDNYEQYF. DNA for the CDR3: TGTGCCAGCACTGACAACTACGAGCAGTACTTC. The complete variable domain, with remaining parts taken from reference TRBV28 and TRBJ2-7, reads DVKVTQSSRYLVKRTGEKVFLECVQDMDHENMFWYRQDPGLGLRLIYFSYDVKMKEKGDIPEGYSVSREKKERFSLILESASTNQTSMYLCASTDNYEQYFGPGTRLTVT.

The rearrangement uses TRBV30 and TRBJ2-3, with a weak D call TRBD1 (5 bases). The germline CDR1 and CDR2 sequences are GTSNPN and SVGIG (reference sequence). Trimming took 2 bases from V and 14 from J, leaving 17 bases between them. This CDR3 spans 12 amino acids. CDR3 amino acids: CAWSSGRENRYF. The CDR3 DNA reads as TGTGCCTGGAGTTCAGGCAGGGAAAACCGGTATTTT.

The chain joins TRBV5-6 to TRBJ2-1; possible D gene TRBD1, 5 bases. The CDR3 contains 16 residues. Germline CDR1 reads SGHDT; CDR2 reads YYEEEE. The V and J ends lost 0 bases and 3 bases respectively, with 13 bases between them. Here the CDR3 DNA reads TGTGCCAGCAGCTTGGAGCAGGGAAATCACTACAATGAGCAGTTCTTC. This codes for CASSLEQGNHYNEQFF.

This clone occurred a few times. The chain employs TRBV30 and TRBJ1-1, with D uncertain. This CDR3 has 12 residues. V lost 8 bases, J lost 1 base, and 11 bases lay in between. Germline CDR1 is GTSNPN and CDR2 is SVGIG (reference sequence). As DNA, the CDR3 is TGTGCCCTAGAGTTCTGGAACACTGAAGCTTTCTTT. Protein: CALEFWNTEAFF.

J is TRBJ1-2 and V is TRBV29-1; 7 bases align to TRBD1. V lost 1 base to trimming and J lost 6 bases; unmatched junction nucleotides: 8. The CDR3 length is 14 residues. From germline, CDR1 is SQVTM and CDR2 ANQGSEA. DNA for the CDR3: TGCAGCGTTGAAGGCTCAGGGGGTTGGGATGGCTACACCTTC. This sequence encodes CSVEGSGGWDGYTF.

The V gene is TRBV6-5, the J gene TRBJ2-7; TRBD2 matches at 11 bases. CDR3 length equals 16 residues. Germline values: CDR1 MNHEY, CDR2 SVGAGI. V trimming: 0 bases; J trimming: 7 bases; junction bases outside the gene matches: 8. The CDR3 is CASSYSLAGGPREQYF. The CDR3 nucleotides are TGTGCCAGCAGTTACTCGTTAGCGGGAGGGCCTAGAGAGCAGTACTTC.

This clone was recorded a few times. V gene TRBV9 combines with J gene TRBJ1-5; 10 bases align to TRBD1. The CDR3 has 14 residues. V shed 3 bases and J 6 bases; nucleotides not matched to a gene: 3. The germline V gene has CDR1 SGDLS and CDR2 YYNGEE. The CDR3 nucleotides read TGTGCCAGCAGCGGACAGGGGGCTGGTCAGCCCCAGCATTTT. Translating gives CASSGQGAGQPQHF.

The V call is TRBV30, the J call TRBJ1-4; D gene ambiguous. From germline, CDR1 is GTSNPN and CDR2 SVGIG (reference sequence). The CDR3 loop spans 12 amino acids. The ends were cut back, 0 bases at V and 8 bases at J, with 7 bases in the middle. CDR3 sequence: CAWSVVGEKLFF. The CDR3, as DNA: TGTGCCTGGAGTGTGGTGGGCGAAAAACTGTTTTTT.

This clone was found a few times. The chain joins TRBV6-1 to TRBJ1-5; no clear D gene. The germline V gene has CDR1 MNHNS and CDR2 SASEGT. Trimming cost V 3 bases and J 6 bases, with 18 bases left between them. The CDR3 length is 16 residues. The CDR3 here is CASSDPVAGGSQPQHF. The CDR3 nucleotides read TGTGCCAGCAGTGACCCAGTTGCGGGTGGGAGTCAGCCCCAGCATTTT.

V is TRBV6-1 and J is TRBJ2-5; D is possibly TRBD2 (6 bases). The germline V gene encodes CDR1 MNHNS and CDR2 SASEGT. The CDR3 runs 15 residues. The ends were cut back, 6 bases at V and 2 bases at J, with 16 bases in the middle. This CDR3 reads CASSPVGTSQETQYF. CDR3 in DNA: TGTGCCAGCAGCCCAGTCGGGACTTCTCAAGAGACCCAGTACTTC.

This clone was found many times. The J gene is TRBJ2-1, the V gene TRBV7-9, with 9 bases fitting TRBD2. This CDR3 contains 15 residues. J was trimmed by 1 base and V by 7 bases; bases with no gene match: 5. CDR1 is SEHNR, CDR2 FQNEAQ, per germline (reference sequence). The CDR3 sequence is CASILAGGSYNEQFF. The CDR3 nucleotides read TGTGCCAGCATTCTGGCGGGAGGGTCCTACAATGAGCAGTTCTTC. Combining the CDR3 with reference TRBV7-9 and TRBJ2-1 gives the whole variable domain DTGVSQNPRHKITKRGQNVTFRCDPISEHNRLYWYRQTLGQGPEFLTYFQNEAQLEKSRLLSDRFSAERPKGSFSTLEIQRTEQGDSAMYLCASILAGGSYNEQFFGPGTRLTVL.

This clone has a handful of counts. The chain recombines TRBV27 with TRBJ2-3, with D unresolved. V was pared by 5 bases and J by 3 bases, with 12 bases between. There are 14 residues in the CDR3. The germline V gene encodes CDR1 MNHEY and CDR2 SMNVEV (reference sequence). The CDR3 nucleotides read TGTGCCAGCAGTCCCCAACGTGGGACAGATACGCAGTATTTT. It specifies CASSPQRGTDTQYF.

In this sample, this clone turned up a few times. The chain employs TRBV9 and TRBJ2-1; perhaps TRBD1 as D (6 bases). The CDR3 runs to 13 residues. Germline CDR1 SGDLS, CDR2 YYNGEE. The V and J ends lost 0 bases and 6 bases respectively, with 7 bases between them. The CDR3 DNA sequence: TGTGCCAGCAGCGTAGACAGGGTCAATGAGCAGTTCTTC. It translates to CASSVDRVNEQFF.

This clone turned up a few times. The V gene is TRBV5-8, the J gene TRBJ1-5; D not certain. CDR1 is SGHTS and CDR2 is YDEGEE in the germline V gene. The CDR3 spans 14 residues. V was trimmed by 4 bases and J by 1 base, leaving 9 bases between them. CDR3: CASSRPVSNQPQHF. For the CDR3, the DNA is TGTGCCAGCAGCCGACCAGTGAGCAATCAGCCCCAGCATTTT. The variable domain in full, completed from reference TRBV5-8 and TRBJ1-5, reads EAGVTQSPTHLIKTRGQQATLRCSPISGHTSVYWYQQALGLGLQFLLWYDEGEERNRGNFPPRFSGRQFPNYSSELNVNALELEDSALYLCASSRPVSNQPQHFGDGTRLSIL.

The J gene is TRBJ2-1, the V gene TRBV7-2, with 8 nucleotides matching TRBD2. V gave up 5 bases and J gave up 1 base; unmatched junction bases: 7. This CDR3 has 16 amino acids. Germline V CDR1 and CDR2: SGHTA, FQGNSA. The CDR3 here is CASSPSLAGSYNEQFF. DNA for the CDR3: TGTGCCAGCAGCCCGAGCCTAGCGGGTTCCTACAATGAGCAGTTCTTC.

This clone was detected many times. CDR3 sequence reads: CAISVNSNEQFF. The CDR3 coding sequence is TGTGCCATCAGTGTAAACTCCAATGAGCAGTTCTTC. The chain carries TRBV10-3 and TRBJ2-1; D remains ambiguous. The CDR3 length is 12 residues. V shed 4 bases and J shed 6 bases, with 7 bases lying between them. CDR1 is ENHRY and CDR2 is SYGVKD in the germline V gene.

The rearrangement uses TRBV6-5 and TRBJ1-1; 8 bases line up with TRBD1. Germline V gives CDR1 MNHEY, CDR2 SVGAGI. The junction had 5 bases not matched to a gene; V was cut back by 11 bases and J by 0 bases. The CDR3 length is 13 residues. Written as DNA, the CDR3 is TGTGCCCTAACGGGACAGGTGAACACTGAAGCTTTCTTT. Its protein is CALTGQVNTEAFF.